This TCR beta chain was observed in a study of cytomegalovirus exposure and HLA in healthy donors. The CDR3 has 16 residues. The ends lost 0 bases at V and 4 bases at J; junction bases unmatched: 7. Per the germline V gene, CDR1 is LNHNV and CDR2 is YYDKDF (reference sequence). Only in-frame clones appear in the TCRdb table, and some are missing; sequencing was by immunoSEQ multiplex PCR. The sample carries about 250,000 clones, about 90% recorded once. The chain is built from TRBV15 and TRBJ2-7; 9 nucleotides match TRBD2. The material sequenced was PBMCs. The clonotype was recovered from a man between 18 and 35 years old in good health and CMV-seropositive. CDR3 DNA: TGTGCCACCAGCAGAGATAGCGGGAGTCGGGCTTACGAGCAGTACTTC. Protein: CATSRDSGSRAYEQYF.